The clone carrying this T cell receptor beta chain has just a few counts. Its matching antigen is unknown. These data originate in a study of T cells after yellow fever vaccination. Each CDR3 protein is one row after TCRdb ran MiXCR on the 5' RACE reads. The sample comprises 340,000 or so distinct CDR3 sequences, approximately 13% of which are singletons, and 2.5% to 3.5% rests with the top ten. V was pared by 4 bases and J by 4 bases, with 2 bases of the junction left unmatched. This CDR3 contains 14 residues. The germline gives CDR1 KGHDR, CDR2 SFDVKD. General study points: The CD4 compartment and the CD8 compartment contained a small share of clonotypes in common. Although the secondary response was weaker, it peaked faster, at day 5 versus 15.

The specimen comprised CD4+ T cells sorted from PBMCs, sampled 15 days after the yellow fever booster vaccination. The sequence derives from a man aged 18 to 29 who received the YFV17D yellow fever vaccine. The chain joins TRBV24-1 to TRBJ2-2; 7 bases map to TRBD2. The CDR3 is CATSERTSTGELFF. The CDR3 bases are TGTGCCACCAGTGAGCGGACTAGCACCGGGGAGCTGTTTTTT.